The present entry profiles one T cell receptor beta chain with its context. This entry is derived from a study of immune evolution from preneoplasia to lung adenocarcinoma. Profiled with immunoSEQ multiplex PCR; TCRdb holds only in-frame clones, not every one. The repertoire has 3,500 to 4,500 clones, 85% of them found once; the top ten carry approximately 2.1%. This CDR3 has 15 residues. The germline V gene has CDR1 KGHSH and CDR2 LQKENI. The V segment lost 2 bases and the J segment 4 bases; nucleotides outside the gene matches: 7. This clonotype was obtained from a person aged 50 to 59 with lung adenocarcinoma. The sample taken for sequencing was FFPE invasive lung adenocarcinoma tissue. The V call is TRBV18, the J call TRBJ2-7; 8 bases line up with TRBD1. The DNA of the CDR3 is TGTGCCAGCTCACCAAAAGACAGGGGCCAGTACGAGCAGTACTTC. It is translated as CASSPKDRGQYEQYF.